These 2 T cell receptor beta chains were all obtained from the same sample, sequenced in a study of shared clonotypes between healthy human individuals. Produced via immunoSEQ multiplex PCR; TCRdb's table is partial and in-frame only. The repertoire holds about 680,000 clones, with 72% as singletons. The material sequenced was memory CD4+ T cells sorted from blood. Subset meaning: CD45RA-negative fraction. These receptors were collected from a woman aged 25-40 years in good health.

Notes on this clone: This same CDR3 is encoded by further DNA sequences in the sample. The chain joins TRBV18 to TRBJ2-5, with 9 bases fitting TRBD1. CDR1 and CDR2 (germline): KGHSH, LQKENI. Trimming removed 3 bases from V and 5 bases from J; junction bases left unmatched: 1. The CDR3 is 13 residues long. The CDR3 DNA follows: TGTGCCAGCTCACCGGGACAGGGTGAGACCCAGTACTTC. Amino acids: CASSPGQGETQYF.

This chain links TRBV7-2 with TRBJ1-5, with a tentative D call TRBD1 (6 bases). Germline V gene sequence: CDR1 SGHTA, CDR2 FQGNSA. The CDR3 is made up of 16 amino acids. With 0 bases removed from V and 7 bases from J, the gap between germline ends came to 16 bases. CDR3 loop: CASSLALGAARQPQHF. CDR3 nucleotide sequence: TGTGCCAGCAGCTTAGCGCTGGGGGCGGCGCGACAGCCCCAGCATTTT.